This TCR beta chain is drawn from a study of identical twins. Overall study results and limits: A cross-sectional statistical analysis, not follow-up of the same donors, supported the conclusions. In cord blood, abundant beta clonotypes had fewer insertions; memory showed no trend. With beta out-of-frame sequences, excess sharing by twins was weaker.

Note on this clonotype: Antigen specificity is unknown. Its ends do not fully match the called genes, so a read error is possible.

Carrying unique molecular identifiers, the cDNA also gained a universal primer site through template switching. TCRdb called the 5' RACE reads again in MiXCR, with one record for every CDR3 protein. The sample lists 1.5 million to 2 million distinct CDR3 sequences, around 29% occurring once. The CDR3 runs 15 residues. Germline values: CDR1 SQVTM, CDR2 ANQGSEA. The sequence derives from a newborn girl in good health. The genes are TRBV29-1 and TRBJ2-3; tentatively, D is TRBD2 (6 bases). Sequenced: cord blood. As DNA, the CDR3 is TGCAGCGCTGAAGATGGGGGGTGGAGCACAGATACGCAGTATTTT. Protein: CSAEDGGWSTDTQYF.